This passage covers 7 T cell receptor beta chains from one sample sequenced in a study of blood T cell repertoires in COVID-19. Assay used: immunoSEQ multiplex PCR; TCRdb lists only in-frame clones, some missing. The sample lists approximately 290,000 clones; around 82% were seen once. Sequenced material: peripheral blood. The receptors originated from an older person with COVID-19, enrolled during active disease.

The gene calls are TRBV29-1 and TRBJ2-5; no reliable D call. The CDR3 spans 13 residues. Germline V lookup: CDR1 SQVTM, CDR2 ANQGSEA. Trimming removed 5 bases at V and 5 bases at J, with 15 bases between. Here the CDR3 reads CSVSSLVVETQYF. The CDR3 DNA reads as TGCAGCGTTTCGTCTCTAGTCGTGGAGACCCAGTACTTC.

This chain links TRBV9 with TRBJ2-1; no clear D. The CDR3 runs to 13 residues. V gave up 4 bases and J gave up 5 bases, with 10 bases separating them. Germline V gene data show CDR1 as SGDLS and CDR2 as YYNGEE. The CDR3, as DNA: TGTGCCAGCAGCTGGGCCATGAACAATGAGCAGTTCTTC. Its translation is CASSWAMNNEQFF.

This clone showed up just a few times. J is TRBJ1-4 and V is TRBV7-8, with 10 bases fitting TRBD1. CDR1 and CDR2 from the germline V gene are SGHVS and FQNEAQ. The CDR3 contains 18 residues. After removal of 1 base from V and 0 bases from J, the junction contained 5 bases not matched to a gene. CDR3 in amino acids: CASSLGGQGVATNEKLFF. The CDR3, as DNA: TGTGCCAGCAGCTTAGGCGGACAGGGGGTAGCAACTAATGAAAAACTGTTTTTT.

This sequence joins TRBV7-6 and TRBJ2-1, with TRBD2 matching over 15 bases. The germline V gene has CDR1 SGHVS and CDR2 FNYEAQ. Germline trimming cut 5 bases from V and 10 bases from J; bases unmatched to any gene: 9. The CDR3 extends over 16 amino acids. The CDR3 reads CASSAGLAGGTREQFF. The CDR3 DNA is TGTGCCAGCAGCGCAGGACTAGCGGGAGGGACTCGGGAGCAGTTCTTC.

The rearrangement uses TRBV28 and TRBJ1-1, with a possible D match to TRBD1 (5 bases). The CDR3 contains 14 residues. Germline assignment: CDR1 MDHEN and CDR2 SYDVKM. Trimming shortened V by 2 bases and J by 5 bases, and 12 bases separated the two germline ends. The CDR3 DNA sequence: TGTGCCAGCAGTTTAACTGGGGCACTTACTGAAGCTTTCTTT. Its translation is CASSLTGALTEAFF.

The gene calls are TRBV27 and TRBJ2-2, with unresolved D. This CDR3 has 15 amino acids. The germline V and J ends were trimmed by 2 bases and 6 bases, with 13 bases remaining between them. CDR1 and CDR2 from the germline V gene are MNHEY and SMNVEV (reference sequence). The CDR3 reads CASSLSRSWSGELFF. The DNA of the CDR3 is TGTGCCAGCAGTTTAAGCAGGTCTTGGTCCGGGGAGCTGTTTTTT.

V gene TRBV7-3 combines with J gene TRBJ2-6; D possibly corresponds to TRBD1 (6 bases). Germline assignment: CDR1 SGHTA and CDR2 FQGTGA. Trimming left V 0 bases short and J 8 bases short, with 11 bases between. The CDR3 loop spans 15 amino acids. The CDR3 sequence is CASSLTRGLSNVLTF. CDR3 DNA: TGTGCCAGCAGCTTAACCAGGGGCCTGTCCAACGTCCTGACTTTC.